This T cell receptor beta chain was documented in a study of T cell responses to AZD1222 COVID-19 vaccine. Study-level results: Repertoires were obtained only post-peak T cell response.

This CDR3 has 14 amino acids. The germline CDR1 and CDR2 sequences are KGHDR and SFDVKD. V was pared by 2 bases and J by 8 bases, with 11 bases between. TCRdb keeps only in-frame clones here, not all; method: immunoSEQ multiplex PCR. Among 180,000 or so clones listed, approximately 90% were seen once. As to this clone: As yet, its antigen is unknown.

The starting material was peripheral blood, obtained 28 days after the second AZD1222 dose. The source of this sequence is an adult who received the AZD1222 COVID-19 vaccine. The rearrangement uses TRBV24-1 and TRBJ1-4; D is possibly TRBD1 (5 bases). The chain's CDR3 is CATSDWGVWEKLFF. DNA of the CDR3: TGTGCCACCAGTGATTGGGGGGTGTGGGAAAAACTGTTTTTT.